This T cell receptor (beta chain) was sequenced for a study of T-cell memory formation after mild COVID-19. Turning to the study itself: TCR clusters mostly belonged to single donors.

Notes on this clonotype: Its antigen is undetermined.

The TCR alpha and TCR beta cDNA libraries, bearing sample barcodes and UMIs, were generated by 5'RACE using constant-segment primers. TCRdb re-analysed the 5' RACE reads in MiXCR, keeping a single row per CDR3 protein. Here the sample spans around 300,000 distinct CDR3 sequences, roughly 15% being singletons. This CDR3 has 13 residues. Trimming cost V 2 bases and J 5 bases, with 10 bases left between them. Looked up from germline, CDR1 is SQVTM and CDR2 is ANQGSEA. Study-level points and caveats: Detection of some responders pre-infection suggested pre-existing cross-reactive memory T cells participated.

The chain uses TRBV29-1 and TRBJ1-5, with D unresolved. Material: PBMCs or a T cell subset sorted from them (not recorded which). The source is a man aged 18-30 years who had mild COVID-19 (a few samples of this study predate the infection). Cell type and time point are not known. The DNA of the CDR3 is TGCAGCGTTGAAACATCAGCCGATCAGCCCCAGCATTTT. It is translated as CSVETSADQPQHF.